These 24 T cell receptor beta chains were all obtained from the same sample, sequenced in a study of identifying expanded T cells in peripheral blood. Here immunoSEQ multiplex PCR was the method, and the copy in TCRdb shows in-frame clones only, minus some. The sample has some 90,000 clones, 88% seen once. Input material: blood. All receptors derive from a person between 18 and 75 years old in good health.

This clone was counted a few times. The V call is TRBV28, the J call TRBJ2-3; the match to TRBD1 covers 11 bases. V lost 6 bases, J lost 4 bases, and 9 bases stayed unmatched. This CDR3 has 16 amino acids. Germline values: CDR1 MDHEN, CDR2 SYDVKM. The CDR3 spells CASSPPPGQGADTQYF. CDR3 nucleotide sequence: TGTGCCAGCAGCCCACCCCCGGGACAGGGGGCAGATACGCAGTATTTT.

This chain connects TRBV11-2 to TRBJ2-7; D unresolved. Between the trimmed V and J ends, which lost 5 bases and 0 bases, there was a span of 14 bases. The germline V gene has CDR1 SGHAT and CDR2 FQNNGV. This CDR3 spans 15 amino acids. The CDR3 DNA sequence: TGTGCCAGCAGCCCCGGCTTGGCTAGCTCCTACGAGCAGTACTTC. Translated, it gives CASSPGLASSYEQYF.

The genes are TRBV7-9 and TRBJ2-3; D could derive from TRBD1 or TRBD2 (5 bases each). V dropped 5 bases and J dropped 3 bases, with 18 bases sitting between them. The CDR3 is made up of 16 amino acids. Looked up from germline, CDR1 is SEHNR and CDR2 is FQNEAQ (reference sequence). The CDR3 region is CASSRRGVSITDTQYF. The CDR3 nucleotides are TGTGCCAGCAGCCGCCGAGGGGTTTCGATAACAGATACGCAGTATTTT.

V usage is TRBV4-3 and J usage is TRBJ2-3; D could derive from TRBD1 or TRBD2 (6 bases each). V dropped 2 bases and J dropped 4 bases, with 13 bases sitting between them. CDR3 length: 15 amino acids. Germline V CDR1 and CDR2: LGHNA, YSLEER. In DNA form, the CDR3 reads TGCGCCAGCAGCCAAAGGGGGGTTAGCGCAGATACGCAGTATTTT. It specifies CASSQRGVSADTQYF.

The V and J genes are TRBV5-1 and TRBJ2-6; perhaps TRBD2 as D (5 bases). Germline values: CDR1 SGHRS, CDR2 YFSETQ. V lost 4 bases and J 0 bases, leaving 17 bases between the germline ends. The CDR3 has 18 amino acids. CDR3 region: CASSLRGPASSGANVLTF. The CDR3 nucleotides read TGCGCCAGCAGCCTACGGGGTCCCGCCAGCTCTGGGGCCAACGTCCTGACTTTC.

The chain carries TRBV12-5 and TRBJ1-4; D perhaps matches TRBD1 (5 bases). Germline loops: CDR1 LGHNT, CDR2 FRNRAP. V dropped 3 bases and J dropped 6 bases, with 20 bases sitting between them. This CDR3 has 17 residues. CDR3 protein: CASGFRLDRGVHEKLFF. The CDR3 nucleotides are TGTGCTAGTGGTTTCAGACTAGACAGAGGGGTCCATGAAAAACTGTTTTTT. The variable domain in full, with the rest retrieved from reference TRBV12-5 and TRBJ1-4, is DARVTQTPRHKVTEMGQEVTMRCQPILGHNTVFWYRQTMMQGLELLAYFRNRAPLDDSGMPKDRFSAEMPDATLATLKIQPSEPRDSAVYFCASGFRLDRGVHEKLFFGSGTQLSVL.

V is TRBV4-3 and J is TRBJ1-1; D is undetermined. Trimming pared 5 bases from V and 0 bases from J, leaving 10 bases between. Germline V gene data show CDR1 as LGHNA and CDR2 as YSLEER. This CDR3 has 14 residues. CDR3 in DNA: TGCGCCAGCAGCTTCCAGAACATGAACACTGAAGCTTTCTTT. Translating it yields CASSFQNMNTEAFF.

This rearrangement joins TRBV2 to TRBJ2-4, with D unresolved. Trimming stripped 10 bases from V and 1 base from J, with 11 bases between. This CDR3 is built from 13 residues. CDR1 is SNHLY, CDR2 FYNNEI, per germline. CDR3 DNA: TGTGCCATCGACACGCGGGCCAAAAACATTCAGTACTTC. The encoded protein is CAIDTRAKNIQYF.

This chain uses TRBV7-9 with TRBJ1-2; D remains unclear. Trimming cost V 3 bases and J 8 bases, with 16 bases left between them. The CDR3 runs to 14 residues. CDR1 and CDR2 (germline): SEHNR, FQNEAQ (reference sequence). The CDR3 protein is CASSLDAFAEGYTF. CDR3 nucleotides: TGTGCCAGCAGCTTGGACGCATTCGCCGAGGGCTACACCTTC.

V and J are TRBV2 and TRBJ2-1, with D uncertain. The V gene's germline CDR1 is SNHLY and CDR2 FYNNEI. V was cut by 8 bases and J by 4 bases, with 6 bases left in between. The CDR3 runs 11 residues. The CDR3 bases are TGTGCCAGCCGAAATTACAATGAGCAGTTCTTC. Translated, it gives CASRNYNEQFF.

In its sample, this clone was seen once. The J gene is TRBJ2-1, the V gene TRBV7-2, with 16 bases matching TRBD2. The CDR3 spans 17 residues. The germline V gene has CDR1 SGHTA and CDR2 FQGNSA. The junction had 8 bases not matched to a gene; V was cut back by 5 bases and J by 7 bases. The chain's CDR3 is CASSPRGTSGGANEQFF. The CDR3 bases are TGTGCCAGCAGCCCCCGGGGGACTAGCGGGGGGGCAAATGAGCAGTTCTTC.

The chain combines TRBV27 with TRBJ2-5; 8 bases fit TRBD2. The CDR3 is made up of 14 amino acids. V was pared by 7 bases and J by 5 bases, with 9 bases of the junction left unmatched. The germline gives CDR1 MNHEY, CDR2 SMNVEV (reference sequence). CDR3 region: CASKVSGALETQYF. The CDR3, as DNA: TGTGCCAGCAAGGTTAGCGGGGCGTTGGAGACCCAGTACTTC.

The chain joins TRBV19 to TRBJ1-4; 7 positions agree with TRBD1. This CDR3 is built from 16 residues. V was pared by 7 bases and J by 3 bases, with 11 bases of the junction left unmatched. Germline CDR1 is LNHDA and CDR2 is SQIVND (reference sequence). CDR3 DNA: TGTGCCAGTATGTGGGGACAGAATACCGCTAATGAAAAACTGTTTTTT. It specifies CASMWGQNTANEKLFF.

The chain uses TRBV15 and TRBJ1-1, with D uncertain. CDR3 length: 14 amino acids. Trimming shortened V by 3 bases and J by 6 bases, and 14 bases separated the two germline ends. The germline CDR1 and CDR2 sequences are LNHNV and YYDKDF (reference sequence). The chain's CDR3 is CATSRSNRGSEAFF. In nucleotides, the CDR3 is TGTGCCACCAGCAGGTCGAACCGGGGATCTGAAGCTTTCTTT.

V is TRBV7-8 and J is TRBJ1-5, with 8 positions matching TRBD1. The CDR3 sequence is 18 residues long. CDR1 and CDR2 from the germline V gene are SGHVS and FQNEAQ. V lost 5 bases and J lost 4; bases outside the gene matches: 16. CDR3 DNA: TGTGCCAGCAGCCCCCGTGTCGAGGGGGACAGGCCAAATCAGCCCCAGCATTTT. This encodes CASSPRVEGDRPNQPQHF. Using reference TRBV7-8 and TRBJ1-5 for the parts outside the CDR3, the full variable domain is GAGVSQSPRYKVAKRGQDVALRCDPISGHVSLFWYQQALGQGPEFLTYFQNEAQLDKSGLPSDRFFAERPEGSVSTLKIQRTQQEDSAVYLCASSPRVEGDRPNQPQHFGDGTRLSIL.

The V call is TRBV29-1, the J call TRBJ1-2, with D possibly TRBD1 on 6 matching bases. Trimming took 1 base from V and 4 from J, leaving 10 bases between them. This CDR3 is built from 13 residues. In germline, CDR1 is SQVTM, CDR2 ANQGSEA. DNA of the CDR3: TGCAGCGTTGAAGGAGGGGACACCTATGGCTACACCTTC. Translated, it gives CSVEGGDTYGYTF.

Here the CDR3 DNA reads TGTGCCAGCTCACCAGGTTTAGTGGGAGGCGAAGCTTTCTTT. Protein sequence: CASSPGLVGGEAFF. This rearrangement joins TRBV18 to TRBJ1-1; D gene uncertain. The CDR3 is 14 amino acids. The germline V and J ends were trimmed by 2 bases and 8 bases, with 15 bases remaining between them. The germline V gene has CDR1 KGHSH and CDR2 LQKENI.

This clone was seen a single time. The J gene is TRBJ2-7, the V gene TRBV6-5; D not resolved. V was shortened by 4 bases and J by 6 bases, with 10 bases between the two germline ends. Germline V lookup: CDR1 MNHEY, CDR2 SVGAGI. CDR3 size: 12 residues. The DNA of the CDR3 is TGTGCCAGCAGTTTCCCCTCTCCCGAGCAGTACTTC. Its translation is CASSFPSPEQYF.

This clone has more than one count but fewer than ten. The genes are TRBV18 and TRBJ2-3, with 8 positions matching TRBD2. This CDR3 has 15 amino acids. V lost 2 bases and J lost 2; bases outside the gene matches: 3. The germline CDR1 and CDR2 sequences are KGHSH and LQKENI. DNA of the CDR3: TGTGCCAGCTCACCAGCGGGGGGTACCACAGATACGCAGTATTTT. Encoded protein: CASSPAGGTTDTQYF.

The rearrangement joins TRBV7-2 to TRBJ2-3; 9 nucleotides line up with TRBD2. Germline-derived CDR1 and CDR2 are SGHTA and FQGNSA. V lost 3 bases, J lost 0 bases, and 4 bases stayed unmatched. The CDR3 runs 16 residues. The CDR3 loop is CASSFRLAASTDTQYF. The CDR3 DNA is TGTGCCAGCAGCTTTAGACTAGCGGCTAGCACAGATACGCAGTATTTT.

V usage is TRBV5-1 and J usage is TRBJ1-4; TRBD1 matches 8 bases. Per the germline V gene, CDR1 is SGHRS and CDR2 is YFSETQ. The CDR3 extends over 14 amino acids. With V trimmed by 5 bases and J by 8 bases, 8 bases remained unmatched. The CDR3, as DNA: TGCGCCAGCAGTCAGGGGGCTATGGGGGAAAAACTGTTTTTT. It translates to CASSQGAMGEKLFF.

This clone was counted ten times or more. J is TRBJ2-7 and V is TRBV9; possibly TRBD1 or TRBD2 for D (5 bases each). Trimming shortened V by 0 bases and J by 7 bases, and 11 bases separated the two germline ends. CDR1 is SGDLS, CDR2 YYNGEE, per germline. The CDR3 has 13 residues. The CDR3 sequence is CASSVGGWGEQYF. The CDR3 nucleotides are TGTGCCAGCAGCGTAGGGGGCTGGGGGGAGCAGTACTTC.

The V gene is TRBV6-5, the J gene TRBJ1-5, with 8 bases matching TRBD1. With V trimmed by 8 bases and J by 7 bases, 7 bases remained unmatched. The length of the CDR3 is 13 residues. CDR1 and CDR2 (germline): MNHEY, SVGAGI. The CDR3 loop is CASGRQGKQPQHF. As DNA, the CDR3 is TGTGCCAGCGGCCGACAGGGGAAACAGCCCCAGCATTTT.

The genes are TRBV6-5 and TRBJ1-1; D possibly corresponds to TRBD1 (6 bases). Trimming took 0 bases from V and 6 from J, leaving 14 bases between them. Germline-derived CDR1 and CDR2 are MNHEY and SVGAGI. This CDR3 comprises 15 residues. Here the CDR3 reads CASSYSSTGAAEAFF. The CDR3 DNA sequence: TGTGCCAGCAGTTACTCGAGTACGGGGGCGGCTGAAGCTTTCTTT.